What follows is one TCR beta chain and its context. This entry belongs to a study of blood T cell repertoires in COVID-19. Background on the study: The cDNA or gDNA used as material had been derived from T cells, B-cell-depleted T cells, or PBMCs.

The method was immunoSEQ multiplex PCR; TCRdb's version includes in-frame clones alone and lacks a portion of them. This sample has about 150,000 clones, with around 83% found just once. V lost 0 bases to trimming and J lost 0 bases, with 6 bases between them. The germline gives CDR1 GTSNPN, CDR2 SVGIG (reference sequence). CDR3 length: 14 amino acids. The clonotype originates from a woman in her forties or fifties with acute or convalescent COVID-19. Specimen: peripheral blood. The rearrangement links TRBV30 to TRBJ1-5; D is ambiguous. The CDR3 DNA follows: TGTGCCTGGAGTGTACTAAGTAGCAATCAGCCCCAGCATTTT. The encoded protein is CAWSVLSSNQPQHF.